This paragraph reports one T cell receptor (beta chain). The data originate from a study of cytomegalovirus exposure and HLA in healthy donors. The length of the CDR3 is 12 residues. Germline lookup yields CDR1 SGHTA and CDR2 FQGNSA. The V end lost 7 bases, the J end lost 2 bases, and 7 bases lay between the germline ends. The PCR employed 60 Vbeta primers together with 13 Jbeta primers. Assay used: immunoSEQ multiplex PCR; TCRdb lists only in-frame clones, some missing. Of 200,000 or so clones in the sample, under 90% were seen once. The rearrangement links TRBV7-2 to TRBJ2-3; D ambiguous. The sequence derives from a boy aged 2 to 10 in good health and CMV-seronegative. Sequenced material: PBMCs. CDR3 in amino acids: CASNLPTDTQYF. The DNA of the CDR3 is TGTGCCAGCAACCTACCCACAGATACGCAGTATTTT.